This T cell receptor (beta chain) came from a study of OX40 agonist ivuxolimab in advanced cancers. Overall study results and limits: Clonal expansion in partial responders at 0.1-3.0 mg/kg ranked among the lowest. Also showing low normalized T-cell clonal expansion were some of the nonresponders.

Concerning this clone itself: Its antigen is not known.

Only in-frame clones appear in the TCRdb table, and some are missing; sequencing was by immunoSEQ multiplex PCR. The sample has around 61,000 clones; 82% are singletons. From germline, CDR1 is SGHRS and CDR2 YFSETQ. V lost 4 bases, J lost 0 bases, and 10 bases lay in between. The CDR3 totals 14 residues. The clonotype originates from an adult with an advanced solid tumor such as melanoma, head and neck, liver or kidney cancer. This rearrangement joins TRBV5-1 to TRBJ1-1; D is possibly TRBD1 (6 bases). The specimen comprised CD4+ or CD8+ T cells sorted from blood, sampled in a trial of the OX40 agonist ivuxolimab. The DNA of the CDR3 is TGCGCCAGCAGCCCCGCAGGGGTGAACACTGAAGCTTTCTTT. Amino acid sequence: CASSPAGVNTEAFF. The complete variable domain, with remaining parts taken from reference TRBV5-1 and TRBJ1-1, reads KAGVTQTPRYLIKTRGQQVTLSCSPISGHRSVSWYQQTPGQGLQFLFEYFSETQRNKGNFPGRFSGRQFSNSRSEMNVSTLELGDSALYLCASSPAGVNTEAFFGQGTRLTVV.